A selection of T cell receptor beta chains follows, all from one sample in a study of blood T cell repertoires in COVID-19. TCRdb keeps only in-frame clones here, not all; method: immunoSEQ multiplex PCR. The sample lists a few hundred thousand clones, 86% seen once, with roughly 6.3% in the top ten. Sequenced sample: peripheral blood. Receptors were obtained from a man aged 60 to 69 with acute or convalescent COVID-19. Both conserved end residues are trimmed from each CDR3. D genes are given only for firm matches. Only some rows state a clone size, as once, few, many or a class for expanded clones.

size	D	V	CDR3
NA	TRBD1	TRBV4-1	ASSQGQGIGEQF
NA	NA	TRBV11-3	ASSTGDGLNTEAF
NA	NA	TRBV2	ASSAGTGELF
NA	TRBD1	TRBV7-2	ASSSAGQGPYEQY
once	TRBD2	TRBV11-3	ASSSREREGPYEQY
NA	NA	TRBV28	ATRAGAGEQY
NA	TRBD2	TRBV19	ASSIGTSGSYEQY
NA	NA	TRBV12-3/TRBV12-4	ASSTSSHEQF
NA	NA	TRBV7-9	ASTEDSFNYGYT
NA	NA	TRBV28	ASSSQGGGQQF
NA	TRBD1	TRBV19	ASSRVGTAVNQPQH
NA	NA	TRBV6-6	ASSYSEPLH
NA	NA	TRBV24-1	ATSEPPGAGTGELF
NA	TRBD1	TRBV4-3	ASSQAGGPYNEQF
NA	NA	TRBV25-1	ASSRRDNEQF
NA	NA	TRBV9	ASSVALSNYGYT
few	NA	TRBV9	ASSQQTSSPLH
NA	NA	TRBV29-1	SVYLSLDTGELF
NA	TRBD1	TRBV4-1	ASSHPGTGSNYGYT
NA	NA	TRBV18	ASSPTDSSKNYGYT
NA	NA	TRBV6-5	ASRTGGYGPLH
NA	TRBD1	TRBV11-3	ASSPIGQDPYGYT
NA	TRBD2	TRBV7-3	ASSSYSGKTDTQY
NA	TRBD1	TRBV5-5	ASSLGQGVDYEQY
NA	TRBD2	TRBV3-1/TRBV3-2	ASSYPGLAEGGETQY
NA	NA	TRBV29-1	SVEGRAGAGYT
few	NA	TRBV7-2	ASSLGSGGKPKQY
NA	TRBD2	TRBV5-5	ASSPRLAGNTGELF
few	TRBD2	TRBV4-2	ASSQAWLAANEQF
NA	NA	TRBV19	ATQRVMNTGELF
NA	TRBD1	TRBV7-9	ASSLEGQRYEQY
NA	NA	TRBV25-1	ASSDGRGGEKLF
NA	NA	TRBV7-9	ASRSDSPYEQY
NA	NA	TRBV7-6	ASSLSMRFSGNTIY
NA	NA	TRBV7-9	ASSPKGDPPYGYT
NA	TRBD2	TRBV3-1/TRBV3-2	ASSPEALAGGKNLRTGELF
NA	NA	TRBV7-9	ASSPQVDEQY
NA	TRBD2	TRBV6-2/TRBV6-3	ASSYIRLAGGLPNEQF
NA	TRBD1	TRBV10-3	AISPGGTDTEAF
few	TRBD2	TRBV27	ASSLLGGMQF
NA	NA	TRBV12-3/TRBV12-4	ASRGTPIGEAF
NA	TRBD1	TRBV27	ASSSGQGHESPLH
NA	TRBD2	TRBV11-2	ASSFGASGSYEQY